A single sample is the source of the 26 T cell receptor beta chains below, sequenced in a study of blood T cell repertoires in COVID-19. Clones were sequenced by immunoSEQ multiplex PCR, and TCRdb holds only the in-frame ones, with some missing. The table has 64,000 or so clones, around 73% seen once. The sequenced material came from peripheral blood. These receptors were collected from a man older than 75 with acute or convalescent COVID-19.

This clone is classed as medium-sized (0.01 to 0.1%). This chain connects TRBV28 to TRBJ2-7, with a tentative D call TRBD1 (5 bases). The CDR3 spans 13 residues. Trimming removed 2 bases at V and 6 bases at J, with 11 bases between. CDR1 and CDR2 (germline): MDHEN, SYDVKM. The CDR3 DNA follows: TGTGCCAGCAGTTTAGACGGCAGGGCCGAGCAGTACTTC. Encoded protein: CASSLDGRAEQYF. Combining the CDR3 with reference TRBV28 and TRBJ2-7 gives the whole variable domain DVKVTQSSRYLVKRTGEKVFLECVQDMDHENMFWYRQDPGLGLRLIYFSYDVKMKEKGDIPEGYSVSREKKERFSLILESASTNQTSMYLCASSLDGRAEQYFGPGTRLTVT.

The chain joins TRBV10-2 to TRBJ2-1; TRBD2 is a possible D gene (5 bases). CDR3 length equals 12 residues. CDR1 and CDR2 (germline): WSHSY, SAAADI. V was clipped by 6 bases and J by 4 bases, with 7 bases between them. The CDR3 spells CASSGVYNEQFF. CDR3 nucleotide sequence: TGCGCCAGCAGCGGGGTTTACAATGAGCAGTTCTTC.

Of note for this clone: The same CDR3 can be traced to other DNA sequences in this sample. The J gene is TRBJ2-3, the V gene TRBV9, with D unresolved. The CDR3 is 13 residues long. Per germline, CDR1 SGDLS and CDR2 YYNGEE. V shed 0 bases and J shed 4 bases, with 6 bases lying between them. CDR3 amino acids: CASSVAFSDTQYF. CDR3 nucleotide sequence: TGTGCCAGCAGCGTAGCTTTTTCAGATACGCAGTATTTT. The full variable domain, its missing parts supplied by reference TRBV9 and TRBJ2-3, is DSGVTQTPKHLITATGQRVTLRCSPRSGDLSVYWYQQSLDQGLQFLIQYYNGEERAKGNILERFSAQQFPDLHSELNLSSLELGDSALYFCASSVAFSDTQYFGPGTRLTVL.

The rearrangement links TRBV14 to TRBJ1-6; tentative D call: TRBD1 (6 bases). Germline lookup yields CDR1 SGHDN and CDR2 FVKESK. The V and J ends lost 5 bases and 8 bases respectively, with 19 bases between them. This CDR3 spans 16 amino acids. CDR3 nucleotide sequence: TGTGCCAGCAGCGAAGGGTGGCAGGGGATCGATTCACCCCTCCACTTT. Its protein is CASSEGWQGIDSPLHF.

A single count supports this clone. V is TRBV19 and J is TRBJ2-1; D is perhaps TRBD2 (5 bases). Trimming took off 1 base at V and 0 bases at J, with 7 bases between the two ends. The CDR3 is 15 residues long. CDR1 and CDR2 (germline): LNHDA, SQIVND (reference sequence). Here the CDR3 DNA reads TGTGCCAGTAGTATAGTAGCGAGCTCCTACAATGAGCAGTTCTTC. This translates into CASSIVASSYNEQFF.

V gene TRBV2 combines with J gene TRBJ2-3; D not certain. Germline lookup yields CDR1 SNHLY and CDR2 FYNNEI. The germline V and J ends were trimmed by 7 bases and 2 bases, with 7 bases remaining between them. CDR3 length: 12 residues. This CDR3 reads CASTGYTDTQYF. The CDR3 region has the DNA TGTGCCAGCACCGGGTACACAGATACGCAGTATTTT.

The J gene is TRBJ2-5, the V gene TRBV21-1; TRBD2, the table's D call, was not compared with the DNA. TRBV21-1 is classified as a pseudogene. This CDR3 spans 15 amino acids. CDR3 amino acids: CASSGRGRYEETQYF. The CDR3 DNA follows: TGTGCCAGCAGCGGCCGAGGGCGGTACGAAGAGACCCAGTACTTC.

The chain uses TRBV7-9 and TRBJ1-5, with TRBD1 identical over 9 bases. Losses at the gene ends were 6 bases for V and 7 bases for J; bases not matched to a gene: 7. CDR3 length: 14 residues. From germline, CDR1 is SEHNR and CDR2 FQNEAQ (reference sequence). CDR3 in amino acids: CASSWGTGLQPQHF. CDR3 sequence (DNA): TGTGCCAGCAGTTGGGGGACAGGGCTACAGCCCCAGCATTTT.

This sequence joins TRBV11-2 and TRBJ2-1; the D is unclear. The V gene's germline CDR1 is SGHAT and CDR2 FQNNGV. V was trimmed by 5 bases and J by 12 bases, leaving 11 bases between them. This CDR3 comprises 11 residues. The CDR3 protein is CASSPDFVQFF. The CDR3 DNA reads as TGTGCCAGCAGCCCAGATTTTGTGCAGTTCTTC.

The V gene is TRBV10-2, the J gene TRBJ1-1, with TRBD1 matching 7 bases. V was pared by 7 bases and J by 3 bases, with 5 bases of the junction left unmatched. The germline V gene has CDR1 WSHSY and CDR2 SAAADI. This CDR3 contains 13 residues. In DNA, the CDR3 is TGCGCCAGCACGAGGGGGCCGTACACTGAAGCTTTCTTT. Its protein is CASTRGPYTEAFF.

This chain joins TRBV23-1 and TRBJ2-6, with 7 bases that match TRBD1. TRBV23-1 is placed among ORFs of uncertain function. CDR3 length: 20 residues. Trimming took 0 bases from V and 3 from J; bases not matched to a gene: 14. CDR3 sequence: CASSQSHQFRGRHGANVLTF. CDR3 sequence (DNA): TGCGCCAGCAGTCAATCTCATCAATTCAGGGGGAGACATGGGGCCAACGTCCTGACTTTC.

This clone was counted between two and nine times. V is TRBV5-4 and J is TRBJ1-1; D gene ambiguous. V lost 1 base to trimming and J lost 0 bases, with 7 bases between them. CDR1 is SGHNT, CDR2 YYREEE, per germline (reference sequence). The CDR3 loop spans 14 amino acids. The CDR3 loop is CASSLQLMNTEAFF. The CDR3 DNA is TGTGCCAGCAGCTTGCAACTTATGAACACTGAAGCTTTCTTT.

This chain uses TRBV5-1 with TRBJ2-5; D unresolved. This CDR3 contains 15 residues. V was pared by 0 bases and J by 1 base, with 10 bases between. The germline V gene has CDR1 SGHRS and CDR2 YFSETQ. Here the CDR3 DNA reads TGCGCCAGCAGCTTGGCCAAGACTCCCCAAGAGACCCAGTACTTC. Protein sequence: CASSLAKTPQETQYF.

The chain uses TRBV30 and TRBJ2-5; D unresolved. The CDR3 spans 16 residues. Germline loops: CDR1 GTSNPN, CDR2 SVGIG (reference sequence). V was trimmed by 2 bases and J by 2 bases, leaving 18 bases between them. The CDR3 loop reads CAWSSHSKYLQETQYF. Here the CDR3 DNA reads TGTGCCTGGAGTTCCCACTCCAAATACCTGCAAGAGACCCAGTACTTC.

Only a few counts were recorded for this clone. The CDR3 region has the DNA TGTGCCAGCAGTTTACGTAGCGGGAACACCGGGGAGCTGTTTTTT. Protein product: CASSLRSGNTGELFF. V gene TRBV27 combines with J gene TRBJ2-2; a weak D match, TRBD2 (6 bases). The length of the CDR3 is 15 residues. Germline CDR1 and CDR2: MNHEY and SMNVEV (reference sequence). V was clipped by 2 bases and J by 1 base, with 8 bases between them.

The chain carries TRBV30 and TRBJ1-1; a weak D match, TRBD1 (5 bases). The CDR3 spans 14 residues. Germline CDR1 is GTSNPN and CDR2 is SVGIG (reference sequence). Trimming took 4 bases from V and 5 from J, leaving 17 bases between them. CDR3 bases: TGTGCCTGGAAGAGTGTCAGGGCCCGTACTGAAGCTTTCTTT. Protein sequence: CAWKSVRARTEAFF.

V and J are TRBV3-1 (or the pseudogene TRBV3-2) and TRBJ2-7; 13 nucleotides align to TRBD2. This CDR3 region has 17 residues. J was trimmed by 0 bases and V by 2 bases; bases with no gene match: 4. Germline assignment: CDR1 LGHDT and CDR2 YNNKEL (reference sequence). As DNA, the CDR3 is TGTGCCAGCAGCCAACCGGGACTAGCGGGATACTCCTACGAGCAGTACTTC. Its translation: CASSQPGLAGYSYEQYF.

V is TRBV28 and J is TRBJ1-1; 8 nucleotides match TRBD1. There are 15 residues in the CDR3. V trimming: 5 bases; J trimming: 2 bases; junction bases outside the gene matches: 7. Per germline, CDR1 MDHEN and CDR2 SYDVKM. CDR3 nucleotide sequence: TGTGCCAGCAGTCTCGGGACAGGACATAACACTGAAGCTTTCTTT. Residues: CASSLGTGHNTEAFF.

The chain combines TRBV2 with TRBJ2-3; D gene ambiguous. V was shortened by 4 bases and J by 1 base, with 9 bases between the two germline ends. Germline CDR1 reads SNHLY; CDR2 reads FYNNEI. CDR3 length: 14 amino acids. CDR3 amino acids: CASSGSSGTDTQYF. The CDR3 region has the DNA TGTGCCAGCAGTGGGTCGAGCGGCACAGATACGCAGTATTTT.

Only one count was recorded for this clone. The CDR3 sequence is CAWNQGQTNQPQHF. The CDR3 DNA reads TGTGCCTGGAACCAGGGCCAGACTAATCAGCCCCAGCATTTT. V usage is TRBV30 and J usage is TRBJ1-5, with TRBD1 as a possible D gene (5 bases). CDR1 and CDR2 (germline): GTSNPN, SVGIG (reference sequence). The CDR3 loop spans 14 amino acids. Trimming cost V 4 bases and J 4 bases, with 14 bases left between them. Filled out from reference TRBV30 and TRBJ1-5, the complete variable domain reads SQTIHQWPATLVQPVGSPLSLECTVEGTSNPNLYWYRQAAGRGLQLLFYSVGIGQISSEVPQNLSASRPQDRQFILSSKKLLLSDSGFYLCAWNQGQTNQPQHFGDGTRLSIL.

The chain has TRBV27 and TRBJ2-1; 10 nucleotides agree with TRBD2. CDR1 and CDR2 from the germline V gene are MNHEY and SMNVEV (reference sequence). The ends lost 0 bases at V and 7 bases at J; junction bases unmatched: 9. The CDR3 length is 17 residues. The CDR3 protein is CASSLSGSGRATNEQFF. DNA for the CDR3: TGTGCCAGCAGTTTATCCGGGAGCGGGAGGGCCACAAATGAGCAGTTCTTC.

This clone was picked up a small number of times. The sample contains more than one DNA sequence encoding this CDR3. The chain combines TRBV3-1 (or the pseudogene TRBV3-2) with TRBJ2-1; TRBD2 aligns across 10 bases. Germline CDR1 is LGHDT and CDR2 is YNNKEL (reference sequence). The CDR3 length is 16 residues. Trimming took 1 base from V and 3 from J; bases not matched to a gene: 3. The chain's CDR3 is CASSQVRLAGYNEQFF. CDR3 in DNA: TGTGCCAGCAGCCAAGTACGACTAGCGGGCTACAATGAGCAGTTCTTC.

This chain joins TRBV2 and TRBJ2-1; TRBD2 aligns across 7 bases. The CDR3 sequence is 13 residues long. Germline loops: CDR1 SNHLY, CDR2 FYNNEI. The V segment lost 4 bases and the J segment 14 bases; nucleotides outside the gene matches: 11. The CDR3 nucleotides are TGTGCCAGCAGTGTAAGTCAGGCCGGGGGGAAGTTCTTC. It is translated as CASSVSQAGGKFF.

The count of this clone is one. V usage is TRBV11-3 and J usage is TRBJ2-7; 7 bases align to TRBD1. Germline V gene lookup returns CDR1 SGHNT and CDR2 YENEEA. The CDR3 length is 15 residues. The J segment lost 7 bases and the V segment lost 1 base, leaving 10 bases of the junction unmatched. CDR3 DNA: TGTGCCAGCAGCTTAGGAGGGACAGTGGAAGGTGAGCAGTACTTC. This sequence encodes CASSLGGTVEGEQYF.

CDR3 protein: CATSDLHRGETQYF. CDR3 coding DNA: TGTGCCACCAGTGATCTCCATAGGGGAGAGACCCAGTACTTC. The chain recombines TRBV24-1 with TRBJ2-5; the D gene is possibly TRBD1 (5 bases). This CDR3 contains 14 residues. Trimming removed 3 bases at V and 4 bases at J, with 11 bases between. Germline V gene lookup returns CDR1 KGHDR and CDR2 SFDVKD.

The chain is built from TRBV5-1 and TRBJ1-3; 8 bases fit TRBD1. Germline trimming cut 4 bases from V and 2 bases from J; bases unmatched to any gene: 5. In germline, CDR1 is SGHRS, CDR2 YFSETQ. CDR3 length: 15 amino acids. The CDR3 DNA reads TGCGCCAGCAGCAGAGACAGGGGCCCTGGAAACACCATATATTTT. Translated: CASSRDRGPGNTIYF.